These T cell receptor beta chains were read from a single sample in a study of cytomegalovirus exposure and HLA in healthy donors. Generated by immunoSEQ multiplex PCR, the TCRdb table keeps only in-frame clones and is missing some. This repertoire shows 150,000 to 200,000 clones, around 86% found once; its top ten account for roughly 1.8%. Sample: PBMCs. These receptors all come from a woman under 30 in good health and CMV-seronegative. The CDR3 runs from the conserved cysteine through the conserved F or W. A D gene is named only where the DNA matches it firmly. Some rows mark clone size as missing; the rest say once, few, many or name a class of expanded clone.

>-|-|TRBV6-1|TRBJ2-1
CASRRDIGPNEQFF
TGTGCCAGCAGGCGGGATATCGGCCCCAATGAGCAGTTCTTC
>-|TRBD1|TRBV5-6|TRBJ1-1
CASYSGQGGRAEAFF
TGTGCCAGCTATAGTGGCCAGGGGGGTCGCGCTGAAGCTTTCTTT
>-|TRBD2|TRBV4-1|TRBJ2-1
CASSLSVAGASDEQFF
TGCGCCAGCAGCCTCTCCGTAGCGGGGGCATCGGATGAGCAGTTCTTC
>few|TRBD2|TRBV11-3|TRBJ2-3
CASSLGLASGGTDTQYF
TGTGCCAGCAGCTTGGGACTAGCGAGTGGGGGCACAGATACGCAGTATTTT
>-|TRBD1|TRBV6-5|TRBJ2-7
CASSYSGTGTYEQYF
TGTGCCAGCAGTTACTCGGGGACAGGAACCTACGAGCAGTACTTC
>-|TRBD2|TRBV5-1|TRBJ2-3
CASSLGALSGRDSTDTQYF
TGCGCCAGCAGCTTGGGGGCCCTTAGCGGGAGGGACAGCACAGATACGCAGTATTTT
>-|TRBD1|TRBV19|TRBJ2-7
CASSFAGQGKYEQYF
TGTGCCAGTAGTTTCGCGGGACAGGGGAAATACGAGCAGTACTTC
>few|TRBD1|TRBV5-6|TRBJ1-4
CASTRGQGIEKLFF
TGTGCCAGCACCAGAGGACAGGGTATTGAAAAACTGTTTTTT
>-|TRBD1|TRBV12-5|TRBJ1-2
CASGSSGGPLYGYTF
TGTGCTAGTGGTTCCTCAGGGGGCCCACTCTATGGCTACACCTTC
>-|TRBD1|TRBV7-6|TRBJ2-7
CASSLAQFETGGSEQYF
TGTGCCAGCAGCTTAGCTCAGTTCGAGACAGGGGGCAGCGAGCAGTACTTC
>-|TRBD1|TRBV18|TRBJ1-5
CASSPTGTGVQPQHF
TGTGCCAGCTCACCAACAGGGACAGGGGTCCAGCCCCAGCATTTT
>-|TRBD1|TRBV30|TRBJ2-5
CAWRGTGSQETQYF
TGTGCCTGGAGAGGGACAGGGAGCCAAGAGACCCAGTACTTC
>-|TRBD1|TRBV11-2|TRBJ2-7
CASSLGQGGEQYF
TGTGCCAGCAGCTTGGGACAGGGAGGGGAGCAGTACTTC
>once|-|TRBV6-5|TRBJ1-1
CASSYSRGTEAFF
TGTGCCAGCAGTTACTCACGGGGGACTGAAGCTTTCTTT
>once|TRBD1|TRBV27|TRBJ2-7
CASSQSDRGLREQYF
TGTGCCAGCAGTCAATCGGACAGGGGTCTACGGGAGCAGTACTTC
>-|TRBD1|TRBV9|TRBJ2-3
CASSIQGVTDTQYF
TGTGCCAGCAGCATCCAGGGGGTCACAGATACGCAGTATTTT
>once|TRBD2|TRBV28|TRBJ2-1
CASSLRTGGGGSYNEQFF
TGTGCCAGCAGTTTAAGGACGGGGGGGGGAGGCTCCTACAATGAGCAGTTCTTC
>medium-sized|-|TRBV30|TRBJ1-1
CAYQGKNTEAFF
TGTGCCTACCAGGGCAAAAACACTGAAGCTTTCTTT
>-|TRBD1|TRBV28|TRBJ1-5
CASSTGQAEGQPQHF
TGTGCCAGCAGCACGGGACAGGCTGAGGGTCAGCCCCAGCATTTT
>-|-|TRBV30|TRBJ1-1
CAWSPDSPEAFF
TGTGCCTGGAGCCCGGACAGTCCTGAAGCTTTCTTT
>-|-|TRBV29-1|TRBJ2-5
CSVEGGEMGSGETQYF
TGCAGCGTTGAGGGTGGGGAGATGGGGTCCGGCGAGACCCAGTACTTC
>-|TRBD1|TRBV9|TRBJ1-2
CASSVVGGTGLGYTF
TGTGCCAGCAGCGTAGTAGGGGGGACAGGTCTTGGCTACACCTTC
>-|-|TRBV7-6|TRBJ2-7
CASSSQQGSYEQYF
TGTGCCAGCAGCTCTCAACAGGGCTCCTACGAGCAGTACTTC
>once|-|TRBV15|TRBJ1-1
CATSRDPGQMNTEAFF
TGTGCCACCAGCAGAGACCCCGGACAGATGAACACTGAAGCTTTCTTT
>-|-|TRBV30|TRBJ2-7
CAWSKTVSYEQYF
TGTGCCTGGAGTAAGACAGTTAGCTACGAGCAGTACTTC
>-|TRBD1|TRBV10-3|TRBJ1-2
CAISDHLERGPGYTF
TGTGCCATCAGTGACCACTTGGAGAGGGGGCCGGGCTACACCTTC
>-|TRBD2|TRBV30|TRBJ2-1
CAWSVAGGGSVNYNEQFF
TGTGCCTGGAGTGTAGCGGGAGGAGGTTCCGTTAACTACAATGAGCAGTTCTTC
>-|TRBD2|TRBV11-2|TRBJ2-7
CASSQSGGAHEQYF
TGTGCCAGCAGCCAGAGCGGGGGGGCCCACGAGCAGTACTTC
>once|TRBD2|TRBV2|TRBJ2-5
CASSDGRAAETQYF
TGTGCCAGCAGTGATGGGAGGGCGGCAGAGACCCAGTACTTC
>-|TRBD1|TRBV10-3|TRBJ2-3
CAITPGQGVGTDTQYF
TGTGCCATAACTCCGGGACAGGGGGTGGGCACAGATACGCAGTATTTT
>-|-|TRBV4-2|TRBJ2-3
CASSQGARGPDTQYF
TGTGCCAGCAGCCAAGGGGCCAGGGGCCCAGATACGCAGTATTTT
>-|TRBD2|TRBV5-4|TRBJ2-7
CASSFGLASPEQYF
TGTGCCAGCAGCTTCGGACTAGCCTCCCCCGAGCAGTACTTC
>-|-|TRBV19|TRBJ1-1
CASSAGRWTEAFF
TGTGCCAGTAGTGCCGGGAGATGGACTGAAGCTTTCTTT
>few|TRBD1|TRBV2|TRBJ1-2
CASSPVIQGAGYTF
TGTGCCAGCAGTCCAGTCATCCAGGGGGCTGGCTACACCTTC
>-|TRBD1|TRBV5-1|TRBJ2-2
CASSLGGQEGTGELFF
TGCGCCAGCAGCTTGGGGGGACAGGAGGGCACCGGGGAGCTGTTTTTT
>-|-|TRBV25-1|TRBJ1-3
CASSTDGNTIYF
TGTGCCAGCAGTACAGATGGAAACACCATATATTTT
>-|TRBD1|TRBV7-2|TRBJ2-2
CASSPLDRVYTGELFF
TGTGCCAGCAGCCCTCTGGACAGGGTTTACACCGGGGAGCTGTTTTTT
>-|-|TRBV4-3|TRBJ1-3
CASSQDSRGNTIYF
TGCGCCAGCAGCCAAGATAGTCGGGGAAACACCATATATTTT
>-|-|TRBV5-8|TRBJ1-2
CASSLGLGTTANYGYTF
TGTGCCAGCAGCTTGGGGCTCGGGACAACAGCTAACTATGGCTACACCTTC
>once|TRBD1|TRBV4-1|TRBJ2-7
CASSQDLDRETPYEQYF
TGCGCCAGCAGCCAAGATCTCGACAGGGAGACCCCCTACGAGCAGTACTTC
>-|-|TRBV2|TRBJ1-1
CATRGGTEAFF
TGTGCCACCCGGGGGGGCACTGAAGCTTTCTTT
>once|-|TRBV18|TRBJ1-2
CASSLRERGFEGYTF
TGTGCCAGCTCACTACGGGAACGAGGTTTTGAAGGCTACACCTTC
>-|TRBD2|TRBV5-1|TRBJ2-1
CASSLPGLADSSYNEQFF
TGCGCCAGCAGCTTACCGGGACTAGCGGATAGCTCCTACAATGAGCAGTTCTTC
>once|TRBD2|TRBV9|TRBJ2-1
CASSPRTSGRFGSYNEQFF
TGTGCCAGCAGCCCCCGGACTAGCGGGAGGTTCGGGTCCTACAATGAGCAGTTCTTC
>once|-|TRBV5-4|TRBJ2-1
CASSFFSFSGGINEQFF
TGTGCCAGCAGCTTCTTTAGCTTCTCCGGAGGGATCAATGAGCAGTTCTTC
>-|-|TRBV6-5|TRBJ2-5
CASSLGQGYETQYF
TGTGCCAGCAGTTTAGGGCAGGGGTACGAGACCCAGTACTTC
>few|-|TRBV6-4|TRBJ2-3
CASSARSGGTDTQYF
TGTGCCAGCAGTGCCCGATCGGGTGGGACAGATACGCAGTATTTT
>-|TRBD2|TRBV5-6|TRBJ2-5
CASSLVGGRETQYF
TGTGCCAGCAGCTTAGTGGGCGGGAGGGAGACCCAGTACTTC
>once|TRBD1|TRBV18|TRBJ1-5
CASSPTQGNGQPQHF
TGTGCCAGCTCACCCACACAGGGGAACGGACAGCCCCAGCATTTT
>-|-|TRBV7-6|TRBJ2-1
CASSVRPLQGNEQFF
TGTGCCAGCAGCGTCCGCCCCTTACAGGGCAATGAGCAGTTCTTC
>-|TRBD1|TRBV19|TRBJ1-5
CASSFRTGGWNQPQHF
TGTGCCAGTAGTTTTCGGACAGGGGGCTGGAATCAGCCCCAGCATTTT
>-|TRBD2|TRBV5-4|TRBJ2-7
CASSLASGPTYEQYF
TGTGCCAGCAGCCTAGCTAGCGGGCCGACCTACGAGCAGTACTTC
>-|-|TRBV19|TRBJ2-1
CASSITAGASYNEQFF
TGTGCCAGTAGTATAACGGCGGGGGCTTCCTACAATGAGCAGTTCTTC
>-|TRBD2|TRBV10-3|TRBJ2-7
CAISETPAGGPRIGEQYF
TGTGCCATCAGTGAGACCCCAGCGGGAGGGCCCCGTATCGGCGAGCAGTACTTC
>-|-|TRBV6-5|TRBJ1-4
CASSKQGWANEKLFF
TGTGCCAGCAGCAAACAGGGCTGGGCTAATGAAAAACTGTTTTTT
>-|TRBD1|TRBV7-2|TRBJ2-5
CASSSWTGAQETQYF
TGTGCCAGCAGCTCGTGGACAGGGGCGCAAGAGACCCAGTACTTC
>-|TRBD1|TRBV18|TRBJ1-4
CASSPSRQGTNEKLFF
TGTGCCAGCTCACCATCCAGACAGGGGACTAATGAAAAACTGTTTTTT